The clone carrying this T cell receptor (beta chain) has a handful of counts. The record originates from a study of neoadjuvant anti-PD-1 for oral cavity cancer. Here immunoSEQ multiplex PCR was the method, and the copy in TCRdb shows in-frame clones only, minus some. The sample lists about 61,000 clones, roughly 80% seen once, with approximately 2.4% in the top ten. The sample in question was PBMCs, obtained before nivolumab (anti-PD-1) treatment. The sequence came from a person aged 35 to 85 with oral cavity squamous cell carcinoma.

Here the CDR3 reads CASSERPGYSPLHF. CDR3 DNA sequence: TGTGCCAGCAGTGAAAGGCCAGGGTATTCACCCCTCCACTTT. This rearrangement joins TRBV2 to TRBJ1-6, with TRBD1 as a possible D gene (5 bases). Looked up from germline, CDR1 is SNHLY and CDR2 is FYNNEI. The germline V and J ends were trimmed by 2 bases and 8 bases, with 10 bases remaining between them. The CDR3 spans 14 residues.